Described below is a single T cell receptor beta chain sequence and its context. Authors' data handling: By means of reference gene primer amplification, nucleated cell counts were estimated. Generated by immunoSEQ multiplex PCR, the TCRdb table keeps only in-frame clones and is missing some. Clone size and the V and J calls come from that table; the DNA yielded D and trimming. The repertoire holds about 180,000 clones, with about 85% as singletons. This sample stems from a study of blood T cell repertoires in COVID-19. Looking at the study overall: Samples of COVID-19 (acute and convalescent) were obtained from the United States, Italy and Spain. PBMCs, B-cell-depleted T cells, or T cells provided the cDNA or gDNA that made up the material.

Trimming removed 4 bases from V and 4 bases from J, with 11 bases in between. Germline CDR1 MNHEY, CDR2 SVGAGI. This CDR3 is 13 amino acids long. The specimen was peripheral blood. The receptor was derived from a woman over 75 with acute or convalescent COVID-19. This rearrangement joins TRBV6-5 to TRBJ2-7; D remains ambiguous. This chain's CDR3 is CASSSHTSYEQYF. The DNA for the CDR3 is TGTGCCAGCAGTTCCCATACCAGTTACGAGCAGTACTTC.